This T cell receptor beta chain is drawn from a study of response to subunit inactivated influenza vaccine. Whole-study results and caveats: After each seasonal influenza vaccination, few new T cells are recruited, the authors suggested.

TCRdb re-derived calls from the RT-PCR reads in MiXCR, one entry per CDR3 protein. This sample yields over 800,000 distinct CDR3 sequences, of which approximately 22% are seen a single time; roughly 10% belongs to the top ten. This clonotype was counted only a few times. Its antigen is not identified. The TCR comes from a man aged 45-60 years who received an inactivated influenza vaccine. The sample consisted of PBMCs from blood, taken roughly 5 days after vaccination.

In DNA, the CDR3 is TGTGCCAGCAGCGAGTTTAGCGGGGGGGACTACGAGCAGTACTTC. It yields the protein CASSEFSGGDYEQYF. The chain uses TRBV7-2 and TRBJ2-7; 11 bases are shared with TRBD2. V trimming: 5 bases; J trimming: 3 bases; junction bases outside the gene matches: 6. Germline loops: CDR1 SGHTA, CDR2 FQGNSA. The CDR3 consists of 15 residues.